The 25 T cell receptor beta chains presented below share a single source sample, sequenced in a study of neoadjuvant anti-PD-1 for oral cavity cancer. The data were produced by immunoSEQ multiplex PCR, yet TCRdb's version contains in-frame clones alone and is incomplete. The sample has 35,000 to 40,000 clones, around 40% seen once. The time point denotes: after neoadjuvant nivolumab, at surgical resection. The sequenced sample was tumor tissue, obtained after nivolumab (anti-PD-1) treatment. These receptors came from a person between 40 and 79 years old with oral cavity squamous cell carcinoma.

The chain combines TRBV25-1 with TRBJ1-1; D gene ambiguous. The CDR3 contains 14 residues. Germline loops: CDR1 MGHDK, CDR2 SYGVNS. Deletions cut 1 base from V and 4 bases from J, with 10 bases between. The CDR3 nucleotides are TGTGCCAGCAGTGAATGGAGGGATAGCACTGAAGCTTTCTTT. This encodes CASSEWRDSTEAFF.

The sample holds a few counts of this clone. The CDR3: CASSLTGGSGYTF. As DNA, the CDR3 is TGTGCCAGCAGCTTAACAGGGGGCAGTGGCTACACCTTC. This chain uses TRBV9 with TRBJ1-2, with 9 bases fitting TRBD1. The CDR3 loop spans 13 amino acids. CDR1 is SGDLS and CDR2 is YYNGEE in the germline V gene. V shed 4 bases and J 7 bases; nucleotides not matched to a gene: 5. The complete variable domain, with remaining parts taken from reference TRBV9 and TRBJ1-2, reads DSGVTQTPKHLITATGQRVTLRCSPRSGDLSVYWYQQSLDQGLQFLIQYYNGEERAKGNILERFSAQQFPDLHSELNLSSLELGDSALYFCASSLTGGSGYTFGSGTRLTVV.

The V gene is TRBV27, the J gene TRBJ2-2, with D possibly matching TRBD2 (6 bases). This CDR3 is 15 amino acids long. Germline assignment: CDR1 MNHEY and CDR2 SMNVEV (reference sequence). Trimming cost V 3 bases and J 5 bases, with 13 bases left between them. The CDR3 DNA sequence: TGTGCCAGCAGTTTCTCCTTTGGAGGGACCGGGGAGCTGTTTTTT. It specifies CASSFSFGGTGELFF.

The gene calls are TRBV7-9 and TRBJ1-2; D might be TRBD1 (6 bases). This CDR3 comprises 15 residues. V lost 8 bases to trimming and J lost 7 bases, with 23 bases between them. Germline lookup yields CDR1 SEHNR and CDR2 FQNEAQ (reference sequence). The CDR3 region is CASSPRGGSLRGYTF. For the CDR3, the DNA is TGTGCCAGCTCCCCCAGGGGAGGTAGTTTGCGTGGCTACACCTTC.

In this sample, this clone turned up a few times. The CDR3 loop is CASSPRTGGGTDTQYF. For the CDR3, the DNA is TGTGCCAGCTCACCACGGACAGGGGGCGGCACAGATACGCAGTATTTT. This chain links TRBV18 with TRBJ2-3; TRBD1 matches 11 bases. The CDR3 is made up of 16 amino acids. CDR1 and CDR2 from the germline V gene are KGHSH and LQKENI. Trimming took 1 base from V and 1 from J; bases not matched to a gene: 1. Variable domain in full (rest from reference TRBV18 and TRBJ2-3): NAGVMQNPRHLVRRRGQEARLRCSPMKGHSHVYWYRQLPEEGLKFMVYLQKENIIDESGMPKERFSAEFPKEGPSILRIQQVVRGDSAAYFCASSPRTGGGTDTQYFGPGTRLTVL.

The count of this clone is one. The V call is TRBV5-1, the J call TRBJ2-1, with TRBD2 matching over 7 bases. Germline V gene sequence: CDR1 SGHRS, CDR2 YFSETQ. The CDR3 runs to 16 residues. V lost 4 bases and J lost 0; bases outside the gene matches: 7. The CDR3 sequence: CASSPRGGSSYNEQFF. CDR3 in DNA: TGCGCCAGCAGCCCGAGGGGCGGGAGCTCCTACAATGAGCAGTTCTTC.

This chain uses TRBV7-8 with TRBJ2-7, with D unclear. The CDR3 is 13 amino acids. V lost 5 bases and J lost 3, with 11 bases in between. The germline CDR1 and CDR2 sequences are SGHVS and FQNEAQ. The CDR3 DNA reads TGTGCCAGCAGCAACCGCCGGGTCTACGAGCAGTACTTC. Translation: CASSNRRVYEQYF.

The rearrangement links TRBV2 to TRBJ1-4, with D uncertain. V shed 7 bases and J shed 0 bases, with 15 bases lying between them. This CDR3 has 16 residues. Germline CDR1 and CDR2: SNHLY and FYNNEI. The CDR3 sequence is CASTEIRVATNEKLFF. The CDR3 bases are TGTGCCAGCACCGAGATAAGGGTCGCAACTAATGAAAAACTGTTTTTT.

This chain joins TRBV19 and TRBJ1-1; 12 bases fit TRBD1. This CDR3 has 19 residues. Trimming took 6 bases from V and 1 from J; bases not matched to a gene: 15. The germline gives CDR1 LNHDA, CDR2 SQIVND (reference sequence). The CDR3 is CASRSTGTGGGGWNTEAFF. In DNA, the CDR3 is TGTGCCAGTAGATCGACCGGGACAGGGGGCGGGGGATGGAACACTGAAGCTTTCTTT.

The V call is TRBV19, the J call TRBJ1-1; 9 bases line up with TRBD1. CDR3 length: 15 amino acids. J gave up 7 bases and V 5 bases, and 11 bases lay outside the gene matches. Per the germline V gene, CDR1 is LNHDA and CDR2 is SQIVND (reference sequence). CDR3 bases: TGTGCCAGTAGTCACACGGACAGGGGCCGTGTTGAAGCTTTCTTT. Residues: CASSHTDRGRVEAFF.

The chain recombines TRBV5-5 with TRBJ1-2; 7 nucleotides agree with TRBD1. The CDR3 spans 16 residues. After removal of 0 bases from V and 1 base from J, the junction contained 6 bases not matched to a gene. CDR1 is SGHKS, CDR2 YYEKEE, per germline (reference sequence). CDR3 residues: CASSLEWTGHNYGYTF. The CDR3 nucleotides read TGTGCCAGCAGCTTGGAATGGACAGGACATAACTATGGCTACACCTTC.

The J gene is TRBJ2-7, the V gene TRBV5-1; 8 nucleotides agree with TRBD1. The CDR3 extends over 13 amino acids. Trimming at V came to 4 bases and at J to 6 bases, leaving 6 bases not matched to a gene. Germline loops: CDR1 SGHRS, CDR2 YFSETQ. CDR3 region: CASSPDRVVEQYF. In DNA, the CDR3 is TGCGCCAGCAGCCCGGACAGGGTGGTCGAGCAGTACTTC. The full variable domain, rest sourced from reference TRBV5-1 and TRBJ2-7, is KAGVTQTPRYLIKTRGQQVTLSCSPISGHRSVSWYQQTPGQGLQFLFEYFSETQRNKGNFPGRFSGRQFSNSRSEMNVSTLELGDSALYLCASSPDRVVEQYFGPGTRLTVT.

A single count supports this clone. The chain couples TRBV13 to TRBJ1-2; 7 bases align to TRBD1. CDR3 size: 12 residues. The junction had 8 bases not matched to a gene; V was cut back by 3 bases and J by 13 bases. Germline V lookup: CDR1 PRHDT, CDR2 FYEKMQ (reference sequence). The CDR3 coding sequence is TGTGCCAGCAGCTTCGACAGGGTTCGTTTCACCTTC. Translation: CASSFDRVRFTF.

The rearrangement uses TRBV28 and TRBJ2-1; possibly TRBD1 or TRBD2 for D (5 bases each). The CDR3 has 14 residues. CDR1 is MDHEN and CDR2 is SYDVKM in the germline V gene. The V and J ends lost 11 bases and 0 bases respectively, with 14 bases between them. The CDR3, as DNA: TGTGCCTCTAAGGGACGACCCTCCTACAATGAGCAGTTCTTC. Its translation is CASKGRPSYNEQFF.

The chain has TRBV7-2 and TRBJ2-1; weak D call: TRBD1 (5 bases). Germline CDR1 is SGHTA and CDR2 is FQGNSA. Trimming left V 3 bases short and J 6 bases short, with 9 bases between. This CDR3 has 13 amino acids. CDR3 amino acids: CASSFQGGNEQFF. CDR3 nucleotide sequence: TGTGCCAGCAGCTTCCAGGGTGGCAATGAGCAGTTCTTC.

This clone came up a few times. The V gene is TRBV4-1, the J gene TRBJ2-1; perhaps TRBD2 as D (6 bases). V was clipped by 3 bases and J by 0 bases, with 30 bases between them. CDR1 and CDR2 from the germline V gene are MGHRA and YSYEKL. This CDR3 has 22 residues. The CDR3 reads CASSQQTKIGEAYASSYNEQFF. The CDR3 DNA follows: TGCGCCAGCAGCCAGCAAACAAAGATAGGGGAGGCCTATGCGAGCTCCTACAATGAGCAGTTCTTC.

V is TRBV7-6 and J is TRBJ2-5; 13 bases fit TRBD2. CDR3 length: 20 amino acids. Germline CDR1 reads SGHVS; CDR2 reads FNYEAQ. With V trimmed by 4 bases and J by 2 bases, 16 bases remained unmatched. The CDR3 nucleotides read TGTGCCAGCAGCTCGTACCCCGGGACTAGCGGGGCAGCGGTACAAGAGACCCAGTACTTC. Its translation is CASSSYPGTSGAAVQETQYF.

A few counts support this clone. The chain has TRBV19 and TRBJ1-1, with 9 bases matching TRBD1. Unmatched junction bases numbered 11, after V lost 7 bases and J lost 11 bases. This CDR3 spans 13 amino acids. CDR1 and CDR2 (germline): LNHDA, SQIVND (reference sequence). The chain's CDR3 is CASNRGPGWRAFF. CDR3 in DNA: TGTGCCAGTAACAGGGGGCCGGGATGGCGGGCTTTCTTT.

The J gene is TRBJ1-4, the V gene TRBV19; D gene ambiguous. The CDR3 length is 11 residues. Trimming stripped 1 base from V and 8 bases from J, with 2 bases between. The germline V gene has CDR1 LNHDA and CDR2 SQIVND (reference sequence). The CDR3 region is CASSIGEKLFF. CDR3 sequence (DNA): TGTGCCAGTAGTATAGGCGAAAAACTGTTTTTT.

This chain joins TRBV5-4 and TRBJ1-4; no firm D call. Per the germline V gene, CDR1 is SGHNT and CDR2 is YYREEE (reference sequence). The CDR3 covers 14 residues. V lost 3 bases and J lost 5, with 11 bases in between. CDR3 in amino acids: CASSWTGPNEKLFF. CDR3 sequence (DNA): TGTGCCAGCAGCTGGACGGGCCCAAATGAAAAACTGTTTTTT.

This clone was recorded many times. V and J are TRBV5-1 and TRBJ2-1; 7 bases are shared with TRBD2. This CDR3 region has 15 residues. Looked up from germline, CDR1 is SGHRS and CDR2 is YFSETQ. V gave up 0 bases and J gave up 5 bases; unmatched junction bases: 5. The CDR3 DNA follows: TGCGCCAGCAGCTTGGACGGGAGGACCAACAATGAGCAGTTCTTC. This translates into CASSLDGRTNNEQFF.

This clone was seen a few times. The chain has TRBV4-2 and TRBJ2-7; TRBD2 is a possible D gene (7 bases). This CDR3 comprises 18 residues. Germline CDR1 reads LGHNA; CDR2 reads YNFKEQ. V lost 4 bases and J lost 5, with 27 bases in between. As DNA, the CDR3 is TGTGCCAGCAGCCGAATTATGGGGGAGGGGGGGCGTAGCCACGAGCAGTACTTC. Protein product: CASSRIMGEGGRSHEQYF.

This sequence joins TRBV11-2 and TRBJ1-2, with TRBD1 matching over 9 bases. The CDR3 is made up of 16 amino acids. Germline trimming cut 6 bases from V and 8 bases from J; bases unmatched to any gene: 16. CDR1 SGHAT and CDR2 FQNNGV come from the germline V gene. This CDR3 is CASRNLQGARRGGYTF. In DNA form, the CDR3 reads TGTGCCAGCAGGAACCTACAGGGGGCGCGGAGGGGCGGCTACACCTTC.

This clone was observed at least ten times. V and J are TRBV6-1 and TRBJ2-7; D might be TRBD1 (5 bases). CDR1 is MNHNS and CDR2 is SASEGT in the germline V gene. V dropped 5 bases and J dropped 5 bases, with 10 bases sitting between them. This CDR3 has 12 amino acids. The CDR3 spells CASSPTGDEQYF. For the CDR3, the DNA is TGTGCCAGCAGTCCTACAGGAGACGAGCAGTACTTC.

The rearrangement joins TRBV14 to TRBJ2-7, with 7 bases matching TRBD1. Germline V gives CDR1 SGHDN, CDR2 FVKESK. The CDR3 contains 14 residues. With V trimmed by 2 bases and J by 1 base, 2 bases remained unmatched. CDR3 sequence: CASSQIRGSYEQYF. The CDR3 DNA reads as TGTGCCAGCAGCCAAATCAGGGGGTCCTACGAGCAGTACTTC.